Following are 31 T cell receptor beta chains from one sample sequenced in a study of control samples from healthy donors and cancer patients. Method: immunoSEQ multiplex PCR; TCRdb's copy keeps in-frame clones and lacks some. The table has 80,000 to 100,000 clones, around three quarters seen once. Sequenced sample: blood. These receptors were collected from a woman in her twenties or thirties in good health.

This chain uses TRBV6-5 with TRBJ1-5, with TRBD1 matching over 7 bases. This CDR3 is 13 amino acids long. Germline CDR1 and CDR2: MNHEY and SVGAGI. The V segment lost 11 bases and the J segment 2 bases; nucleotides outside the gene matches: 6. CDR3 region: CAAGTAGNQPQHF. CDR3 nucleotide sequence: TGTGCCGCGGGGACAGCGGGCAATCAGCCCCAGCATTTT.

This clone was seen just once. The gene calls are TRBV27 and TRBJ2-7; tentative D call: TRBD2 (6 bases). V lost 0 bases to trimming and J lost 7 bases, with 25 bases between them. The CDR3 has 18 amino acids. Germline loops: CDR1 MNHEY, CDR2 SMNVEV (reference sequence). The DNA for the CDR3 is TGTGCCAGCAGTTTATCTCCCCCATCCGCGGGGCAAGCTAGGGAGCAGTACTTC. Its translation is CASSLSPPSAGQAREQYF.

The chain combines TRBV6-5 with TRBJ1-5; no firm D call. CDR1 and CDR2 from the germline V gene are MNHEY and SVGAGI. With 6 bases removed from V and 2 bases from J, the gap between germline ends came to 8 bases. The CDR3 runs to 13 residues. CDR3 protein: CASSGLRNQPQHF. As DNA, the CDR3 is TGTGCCAGCAGCGGGTTGCGCAATCAGCCCCAGCATTTT.

V and J are TRBV7-2 and TRBJ1-2, with unresolved D. The CDR3 length is 15 residues. The V and J ends lost 1 base and 7 bases respectively, with 16 bases between them. Germline-derived CDR1 and CDR2 are SGHTA and FQGNSA. This chain's CDR3 is CASSLGVPAGSGYTF. Here the CDR3 DNA reads TGTGCCAGCAGCTTAGGGGTTCCGGCAGGCAGTGGCTACACCTTC.

The gene calls are TRBV19 and TRBJ1-6, with 7 bases matching TRBD1. Trimming removed 4 bases from V and 6 bases from J; junction bases left unmatched: 9. Germline-derived CDR1 and CDR2 are LNHDA and SQIVND (reference sequence). The CDR3 length is 16 residues. The CDR3: CASSNPGTAGNSPLHF. The CDR3 nucleotides are TGTGCCAGTAGTAACCCCGGGACAGCGGGTAATTCACCCCTCCACTTT. The full variable domain, completed using reference TRBV19 and TRBJ1-6, is DGGITQSPKYLFRKEGQNVTLSCEQNLNHDAMYWYRQDPGQGLRLIYYSQIVNDFQKGDIAEGYSVSREKKESFPLTVTSAQKNPTAFYLCASSNPGTAGNSPLHFGNGTRLTVT.

The rearrangement links TRBV5-6 to TRBJ1-2; 8 positions match TRBD1. In germline, CDR1 is SGHDT, CDR2 YYEEEE. Trimming at V came to 4 bases and at J to 4 bases, leaving 6 bases not matched to a gene. The CDR3 runs to 14 residues. The CDR3 DNA follows: TGTGCCAGCAGCCCGGAGACAGGGGTCTATGGCTACACCTTC. It translates to CASSPETGVYGYTF.

The chain couples TRBV7-8 to TRBJ2-7; either TRBD1 or TRBD2 may supply D (5 bases each). The CDR3 totals 16 residues. Trimming left V 5 bases short and J 0 bases short, with 17 bases between. The germline CDR1 and CDR2 sequences are SGHVS and FQNEAQ. CDR3 DNA: TGTGCCAGCAGCGGGGACCCACCCAGGGTCTCCTACGAGCAGTACTTC. Encoded protein: CASSGDPPRVSYEQYF. Looking up the rest from reference TRBV7-8 and TRBJ2-7 gives the full variable domain: GAGVSQSPRYKVAKRGQDVALRCDPISGHVSLFWYQQALGQGPEFLTYFQNEAQLDKSGLPSDRFFAERPEGSVSTLKIQRTQQEDSAVYLCASSGDPPRVSYEQYFGPGTRLTVT.

The chain recombines TRBV30 with TRBJ1-2, with TRBD1 as a possible D gene (6 bases). This CDR3 is built from 14 residues. Germline values: CDR1 GTSNPN, CDR2 SVGIG (reference sequence). Trimming took 2 bases from V and 2 from J, leaving 12 bases between them. The CDR3 DNA sequence: TGTGCCTGGAGTATAGGGGGAGGGAACTATGGCTACACCTTC. Translated, it gives CAWSIGGGNYGYTF.

The V and J genes are TRBV9 and TRBJ2-3; 10 positions agree with TRBD2. Trimming took 6 bases from V and 4 from J; bases not matched to a gene: 8. This CDR3 spans 15 amino acids. CDR1 is SGDLS, CDR2 YYNGEE, per germline. This CDR3 is CASTKAGGLSDTQYF. CDR3 sequence (DNA): TGTGCCAGCACAAAAGCGGGGGGGCTCTCAGATACGCAGTATTTT. Together with reference TRBV9 and TRBJ2-3, the CDR3 gives the full variable domain: DSGVTQTPKHLITATGQRVTLRCSPRSGDLSVYWYQQSLDQGLQFLIQYYNGEERAKGNILERFSAQQFPDLHSELNLSSLELGDSALYFCASTKAGGLSDTQYFGPGTRLTVL.

The chain joins TRBV11-2 to TRBJ1-2, with D unresolved. The CDR3 sequence is 12 residues long. V dropped 5 bases and J dropped 8 bases, with 12 bases sitting between them. Germline V gene lookup returns CDR1 SGHAT and CDR2 FQNNGV. The CDR3 coding sequence is TGTGCCAGCAGCCGAAGCCCCCAGGGCTACACCTTC. Translating it yields CASSRSPQGYTF.

V is TRBV5-1 and J is TRBJ1-1; unclear D gene. This CDR3 is built from 14 residues. V gave up 2 bases and J gave up 7 bases, with 15 bases separating them. Looked up from germline, CDR1 is SGHRS and CDR2 is YFSETQ. The CDR3 DNA is TGCGCCAGCAGCTTTGGCGCAGGCAAGTTTGAAGCTTTCTTT. Amino acid sequence: CASSFGAGKFEAFF.

The chain recombines TRBV19 with TRBJ2-3; 11 bases agree with TRBD2. The CDR3 runs 18 residues. With 1 base clipped from V and 2 bases from J, the junction kept 8 bases outside the gene matches. Germline V CDR1 and CDR2: LNHDA, SQIVND (reference sequence). The CDR3 sequence: CASSIGSSGGLITDTQYF. The CDR3 DNA follows: TGTGCCAGTAGTATAGGTTCTAGCGGGGGGCTCATCACAGATACGCAGTATTTT.

DNA of the CDR3: TGTGCCAGCAGTGAAAGGGGCTCTGGGGCCAACGTCCTGACTTTC. Amino acids: CASSERGSGANVLTF. The V gene is TRBV6-1, the J gene TRBJ2-6; a possible D gene is TRBD1 (5 bases). The germline gives CDR1 MNHNS, CDR2 SASEGT. The CDR3 runs 15 residues. The V end was cut by 2 bases, the J end by 0 bases, with 5 bases between.

The CDR3 region has the DNA TGTGCCAGCACCCTGGACGGGACAGGGGTCCACGAGCAGTACTTC. Its translation: CASTLDGTGVHEQYF. The genes are TRBV11-2 and TRBJ2-7, with 10 nucleotides matching TRBD1. The germline V gene encodes CDR1 SGHAT and CDR2 FQNNGV. The CDR3 runs to 15 residues. V lost 7 bases to trimming and J lost 5 bases; unmatched junction nucleotides: 11. The full variable domain, its missing parts supplied by reference TRBV11-2 and TRBJ2-7, is EAGVAQSPRYKIIEKRQSVAFWCNPISGHATLYWYQQILGQGPKLLIQFQNNGVVDDSQLPKDRFSAERLKGVDSTLKIQPAKLEDSAVYLCASTLDGTGVHEQYFGPGTRLTVT.

The chain links TRBV5-6 to TRBJ2-7; 7 nucleotides align to TRBD1. There are 13 residues in the CDR3. CDR1 and CDR2 from the germline V gene are SGHDT and YYEEEE. The J segment lost 1 base and the V segment lost 7 bases, leaving 5 bases of the junction unmatched. The CDR3 sequence is CASEYRGSYEQYF. Here the CDR3 DNA reads TGTGCCAGCGAATACAGGGGATCCTACGAGCAGTACTTC.

This chain connects TRBV11-2 to TRBJ2-3, with 8 bases fitting TRBD2. J gave up 14 bases and V 4 bases, and 20 bases lay outside the gene matches. This CDR3 region has 16 residues. Germline CDR1 is SGHAT and CDR2 is FQNNGV. CDR3 amino acids: CASSSPRGALPSGRYF. CDR3 DNA: TGTGCCAGCAGCTCTCCGCGGGGGGCCCTCCCCTCCGGTCGGTATTTT.

The rearrangement uses TRBV6-6 and TRBJ1-1; D unresolved. The V gene lost 7 bases and the J gene lost 3 bases, with 15 bases spanning the gap. CDR1 and CDR2 from the germline V gene are MNHNY and SVGAGI (reference sequence). This CDR3 comprises 14 residues. CDR3 sequence reads: CASNPGGYDTEAFF. The CDR3 DNA reads as TGTGCCAGCAACCCCGGAGGGTATGACACTGAAGCTTTCTTT.

A word on this clone: This same CDR3 is encoded by further DNA sequences in the sample. This chain joins TRBV5-6 and TRBJ1-3; 8 bases fit TRBD1. Germline V gene data show CDR1 as SGHDT and CDR2 as YYEEEE. The CDR3 extends over 15 amino acids. Unmatched junction bases numbered 3, after V lost 0 bases and J lost 4 bases. The CDR3 reads CASSLAGTGGNTIYF. As DNA, the CDR3 is TGTGCCAGCAGCTTGGCCGGGACAGGAGGAAACACCATATATTTT.

The chain couples TRBV12-2 to TRBJ2-3. TRBV12-2 is deemed a pseudogene. There are 17 residues in the CDR3. The CDR3 sequence: CASRLGRLVGPTDTQYF. CDR3 sequence (DNA): TGTGCAAGTCGCTTAGGTCGGCTAGTGGGACCCACAGATACGCAGTATTTT.

This clone was counted only a few times. This chain connects TRBV30 to TRBJ2-7, with D possibly matching TRBD1 (5 bases). Germline V gene lookup returns CDR1 GTSNPN and CDR2 SVGIG (reference sequence). Trimming left V 0 bases short and J 3 bases short, with 9 bases between. The CDR3 has 13 amino acids. The CDR3 DNA reads TGTGCCTGGAGTGTAACCAGGGACTACGAGCAGTACTTC. Protein sequence: CAWSVTRDYEQYF.

The genes are TRBV30 and TRBJ2-2, with 8 nucleotides matching TRBD1. CDR1 and CDR2 from the germline V gene are GTSNPN and SVGIG (reference sequence). The CDR3 covers 14 residues. V trimming: 7 bases; J trimming: 4 bases; junction bases outside the gene matches: 8. CDR3 DNA sequence: TGTGCCTCCAGGACAGGGTGGGGCACCGGGGAGCTGTTTTTT. Its protein product is CASRTGWGTGELFF. Based on the CDR3 plus reference TRBV30 and TRBJ2-2, the full variable domain is SQTIHQWPATLVQPVGSPLSLECTVEGTSNPNLYWYRQAAGRGLQLLFYSVGIGQISSEVPQNLSASRPQDRQFILSSKKLLLSDSGFYLCASRTGWGTGELFFGEGSRLTVL.

This rearrangement joins TRBV7-3 to TRBJ2-1; 9 nucleotides agree with TRBD2. The CDR3 runs to 16 residues. Germline-derived CDR1 and CDR2 are SGHTA and FQGTGA. V trimming: 1 base; J trimming: 4 bases; junction bases outside the gene matches: 5. CDR3 sequence (DNA): TGTGCCAGCAGCTTAATTCCCAGCGGGGGGTACAATGAGCAGTTCTTC. It yields the protein CASSLIPSGGYNEQFF.

The chain links TRBV7-2 to TRBJ2-1, with TRBD2 matching over 14 bases. V shed 1 base and J 6 bases; nucleotides not matched to a gene: 5. Germline V CDR1 and CDR2: SGHTA, FQGNSA. There are 17 residues in the CDR3. The DNA for the CDR3 is TGTGCCAGCAGCTTAGTTAGACTAGCGGGGGGGCGCAATGAGCAGTTCTTC. Encoded protein: CASSLVRLAGGRNEQFF.

The rearrangement joins TRBV4-2 to TRBJ2-1; the D call may be TRBD1 or TRBD2 (6 bases each). Between the trimmed V and J ends, which lost 1 base and 2 bases, there was a span of 12 bases. The CDR3 totals 16 residues. The germline CDR1 and CDR2 sequences are LGHNA and YNFKEQ. The chain's CDR3 is CASSQAGGLTYNEQFF. CDR3 DNA sequence: TGTGCCAGCAGCCAAGCCGGGGGCCTGACCTACAATGAGCAGTTCTTC.

This chain joins TRBV6-5 and TRBJ2-4; 7 bases match TRBD1. Per the germline V gene, CDR1 is MNHEY and CDR2 is SVGAGI. Trimming took 6 bases from V and 6 from J; bases not matched to a gene: 8. CDR3 length: 14 amino acids. CDR3 nucleotide sequence: TGTGCCAGCAGCCTTGGACAGGCTGGAAACATTCAGTACTTC. This translates into CASSLGQAGNIQYF.

This chain joins TRBV5-1 and TRBJ2-6; the match to TRBD2 covers 11 bases. Germline CDR1 SGHRS, CDR2 YFSETQ. The J segment lost 4 bases and the V segment lost 4 bases, leaving 10 bases of the junction unmatched. The CDR3 consists of 18 residues. This CDR3 is CASSASSGGLRGANVLTF. The CDR3 coding sequence is TGCGCCAGCAGCGCCTCTAGCGGGGGGTTGAGAGGGGCCAACGTCCTGACTTTC. The variable domain in full, with the rest retrieved from reference TRBV5-1 and TRBJ2-6, is KAGVTQTPRYLIKTRGQQVTLSCSPISGHRSVSWYQQTPGQGLQFLFEYFSETQRNKGNFPGRFSGRQFSNSRSEMNVSTLELGDSALYLCASSASSGGLRGANVLTFGAGSRLTVL.

This chain links TRBV30 with TRBJ1-6; TRBD1 matches 9 bases. With 6 bases clipped from V and 6 bases from J, the junction kept 6 bases outside the gene matches. Looked up from germline, CDR1 is GTSNPN and CDR2 is SVGIG (reference sequence). The CDR3 is 14 residues long. The CDR3 protein is CACHRDRANSPLHF. The CDR3 DNA reads TGTGCCTGTCACCGGGACAGGGCTAATTCACCCCTCCACTTT. The full variable domain, completed using reference TRBV30 and TRBJ1-6, is SQTIHQWPATLVQPVGSPLSLECTVEGTSNPNLYWYRQAAGRGLQLLFYSVGIGQISSEVPQNLSASRPQDRQFILSSKKLLLSDSGFYLCACHRDRANSPLHFGNGTRLTVT.

The rearrangement uses TRBV29-1 and TRBJ1-3; D is ambiguous. Between the trimmed V and J ends, which lost 4 bases and 0 bases, there was a span of 7 bases. Germline V gene lookup returns CDR1 SQVTM and CDR2 ANQGSEA. The CDR3 is 13 residues long. The DNA of the CDR3 is TGCAGCGTTGGTAGCTCCTCTGGAAACACCATATATTTT. Protein product: CSVGSSSGNTIYF.

The rearrangement joins TRBV5-4 to TRBJ1-1; tentative D call: TRBD1 (5 bases). This CDR3 is built from 14 residues. The germline CDR1 and CDR2 sequences are SGHNT and YYREEE (reference sequence). V was trimmed by 3 bases and J by 1 base, leaving 10 bases between them. The CDR3 loop is CASSSVGGNTEAFF. In nucleotides, the CDR3 is TGTGCCAGCAGCTCGGTGGGGGGGAACACTGAAGCTTTCTTT.

The chain has TRBV4-2 and TRBJ1-1, with D possibly TRBD1 on 5 matching bases. Per germline, CDR1 LGHNA and CDR2 YNFKEQ. The CDR3 has 16 amino acids. Trimming took 3 bases from V and 1 from J, leaving 15 bases between them. This chain's CDR3 is CASSQGAGTENTEAFF. Here the CDR3 DNA reads TGTGCCAGCAGCCAGGGTGCGGGGACGGAGAACACTGAAGCTTTCTTT.

J is TRBJ2-3 and V is TRBV19, with 14 bases lining up with TRBD2. Germline V gene sequence: CDR1 LNHDA, CDR2 SQIVND (reference sequence). The CDR3 has 16 amino acids. V was clipped by 0 bases and J by 12 bases; unmatched bases: 8. CDR3 sequence: CASSIDGGLAGVHQYF. The CDR3 DNA is TGTGCCAGTAGTATAGATGGGGGACTAGCGGGGGTCCATCAGTATTTT.